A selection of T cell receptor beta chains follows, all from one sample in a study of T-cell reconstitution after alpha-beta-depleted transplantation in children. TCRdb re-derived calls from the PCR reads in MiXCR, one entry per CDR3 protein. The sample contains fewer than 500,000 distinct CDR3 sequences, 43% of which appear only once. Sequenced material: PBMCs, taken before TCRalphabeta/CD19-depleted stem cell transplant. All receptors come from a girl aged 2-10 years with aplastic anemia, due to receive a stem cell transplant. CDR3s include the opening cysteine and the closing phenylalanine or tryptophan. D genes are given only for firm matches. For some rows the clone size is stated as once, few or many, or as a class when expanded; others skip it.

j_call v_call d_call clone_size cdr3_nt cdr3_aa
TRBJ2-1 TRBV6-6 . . TGTGCCAGCAGTTACTCGACGGTAAATGAGCAGTTCTTC CASSYSTVNEQFF
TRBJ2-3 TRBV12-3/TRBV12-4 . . TGTGCCACCACCCATGTGGTAGATACGCAGTATTTT CATTHVVDTQYF
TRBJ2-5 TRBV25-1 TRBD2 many TGTGCCAGCTCGAGGGCGGGGGGCTATGAGACCCAGTACTTC CASSRAGGYETQYF
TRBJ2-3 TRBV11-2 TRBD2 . TGTGCCAGCAGCCCCACGAGACTAGCGGGCCCCCACTCAGATACGCAGTATTTT CASSPTRLAGPHSDTQYF
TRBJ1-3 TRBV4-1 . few TGCGCCAGCAGCCAAGCTCTATCACAAGGCCTCTCTGGAAACACCATATATTTT CASSQALSQGLSGNTIYF
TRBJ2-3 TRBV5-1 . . TGCGCCAGCAGCCCCTCGAATGGCATCAGGGTCAAAGATACGCAGTATTTT CASSPSNGIRVKDTQYF
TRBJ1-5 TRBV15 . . TGTGCCACCAGCGGTACAGGGTTCAATCAGCCCCAGCATTTT CATSGTGFNQPQHF
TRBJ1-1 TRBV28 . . TGTGCCAGCAGTTTAAGGACATTGAACACTGAAGCTTTCTTT CASSLRTLNTEAFF
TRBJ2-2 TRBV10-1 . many TGCGCCAGCAGTGAGAGGGTAACGGGGGAGCTGTTTTTT CASSERVTGELFF
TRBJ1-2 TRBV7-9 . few TGTGCCAGCAGCTTCCGCGCAGGGAGTGTAGATGGCTACACCTTC CASSFRAGSVDGYTF
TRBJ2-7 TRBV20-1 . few TGCAGTGTAACGGATCCTGTAACCTACGAGCAGTACTTC CSVTDPVTYEQYF
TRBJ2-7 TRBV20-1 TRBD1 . TGCAGTGCGTCCGTGACAGGGGGCGACTACGAGCAGTACTTC CSASVTGGDYEQYF
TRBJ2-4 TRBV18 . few TGTGCCAGCTCCCCCCTGGGGAACATTCAGTACTTC CASSPLGNIQYF
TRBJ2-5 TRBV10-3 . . TGTGCCATCAGTGCCGCTGGCCAAGAGACCCAGTACTTC CAISAAGQETQYF
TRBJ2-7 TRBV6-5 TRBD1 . TGTGCCAGCTACTACAGGGGCGAGCAGTACTTC CASYYRGEQYF
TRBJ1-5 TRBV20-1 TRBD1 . TGCAGTGCTTTTACGGGACAGGGAGGGGGAAATCAGCCCCAGCATTTT CSAFTGQGGGNQPQHF
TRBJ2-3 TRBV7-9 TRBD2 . TGTGCCAGCAGCCACGGGACTAGCGGGGTCACAGATACGCAGTATTTT CASSHGTSGVTDTQYF
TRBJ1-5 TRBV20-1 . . TGCAGTGCCACAGACGAGGACGGGGGGGGCAATCAGCCCCAGCATTTT CSATDEDGGGNQPQHF
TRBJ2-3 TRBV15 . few TGTGCCACCAGCAGAGCTTCAGGGGGGACTACAGATACGCAGTATTTT CATSRASGGTTDTQYF
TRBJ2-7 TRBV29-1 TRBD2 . TGCAGCGTTGAAAAGGGAGCAGCGGGAGACGTCTACGAGCAGTACTTC CSVEKGAAGDVYEQYF
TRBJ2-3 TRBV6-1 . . TGTGCCAGCAGGGATAGGCGGGCAGATACGCAGTATTTT CASRDRRADTQYF
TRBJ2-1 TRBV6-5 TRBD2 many TGTGCCAGCAGTTACTATAGCGGGGGGTACGAGCAGTTCTTC CASSYYSGGYEQFF
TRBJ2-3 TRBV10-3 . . TGTGCCATCAGTGTAGGGGGGGCCACAGATACGCAGTATTTT CAISVGGATDTQYF
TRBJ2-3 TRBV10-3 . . TGTGCCATCTCAGAGGGGCCAGATACGCAGTATTTT CAISEGPDTQYF
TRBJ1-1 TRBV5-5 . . TGTGCCAGCAGCTCCCATCCCCTACAGGGCCCCGGCACTGAAGCTTTCTTT CASSSHPLQGPGTEAFF
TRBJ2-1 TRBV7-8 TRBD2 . TGTGCCAGCACGCAGCGAACTAGCGGGAATAGGAATGAGCAGTTCTTC CASTQRTSGNRNEQFF
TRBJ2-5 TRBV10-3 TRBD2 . TGTGCCATCAGTGAGGGACTAGCGGGAGAGACCCAGTACTTC CAISEGLAGETQYF
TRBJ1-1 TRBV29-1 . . TGCAGCGTTGGTGGGGGAGGCAGGGGCCCCTCTGAAGCTTTCTTT CSVGGGGRGPSEAFF
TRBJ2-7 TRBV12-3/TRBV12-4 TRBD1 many TGTGCCAGCAGTTTTTCCTACTCGGCCTGGACAGGGGAGGCCTACGAGCAGTACTTC CASSFSYSAWTGEAYEQYF
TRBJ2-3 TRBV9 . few TGTGCCAGCAGCGTTGGACAGTCCACAGATACGCAGTATTTT CASSVGQSTDTQYF
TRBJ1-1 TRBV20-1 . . TGCAGTGCTAGGCGGCAGGGGCGGGCTTTCTTT CSARRQGRAFF
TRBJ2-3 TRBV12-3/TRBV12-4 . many TGTGCCAGCAGTTTGGCTAGCGCTCACGGCACAGATACGCAGTATTTT CASSLASAHGTDTQYF
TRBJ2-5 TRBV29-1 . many TGCAGCGTTACCCGCGGGCAATTCCAGTACTTC CSVTRGQFQYF
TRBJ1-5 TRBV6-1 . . TGTGCCAGCAGTGAAGGGTGGGCAGTTAGCAATCAGCCCCAGCATTTT CASSEGWAVSNQPQHF
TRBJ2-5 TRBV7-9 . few TGTGCCAGCAGCTTAGTTGTGAACCAAGAGACCCAGTACTTC CASSLVVNQETQYF
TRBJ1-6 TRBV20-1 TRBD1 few TGCAGTGCTAGAGAGGTCAGGGGGAGGTCACCCCTCCACTTT CSAREVRGRSPLHF
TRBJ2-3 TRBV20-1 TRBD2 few TGCAGTGCGGGACTAGCCGGCGGGAGGTACGCAGATACGCAGTATTTT CSAGLAGGRYADTQYF
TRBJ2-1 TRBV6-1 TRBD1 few TGTGCCAGCAGTGCCCTCGGACAGGGGGTTCAGAATGAGCAGTTCTTC CASSALGQGVQNEQFF
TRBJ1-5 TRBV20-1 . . TGCAGTGCTAGTGCTAGCTCAAATACGCAGCCCCAGCATTTT CSASASSNTQPQHF
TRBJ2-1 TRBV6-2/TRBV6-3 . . TGTGCCAGCAGTTACGGGCAGGGAAGGACTGAACGGTACAATGAGCAGTTCTTC CASSYGQGRTERYNEQFF
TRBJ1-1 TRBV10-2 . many TGCGCCAGCAGTGAGGGTGTTTACACTGAAGCTTTCTTT CASSEGVYTEAFF
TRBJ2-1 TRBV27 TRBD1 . TGTGCCAGCAGTTCTCGAAAGGACAGGGCTAACAATGAGCAGTTCTTC CASSSRKDRANNEQFF
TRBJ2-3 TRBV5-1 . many TGCGCCAGCAGCTTGGTTGGGGTACCCACAGATACGCAGTATTTT CASSLVGVPTDTQYF
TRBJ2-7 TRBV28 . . TGTGCCAGCAGCAATGAGGCCGGGACATACTACGAGCAGTACTTC CASSNEAGTYYEQYF
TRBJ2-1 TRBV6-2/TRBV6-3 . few TGTGCCAGCAACTCGGGACTTCACAATGAGCAGTTCTTC CASNSGLHNEQFF